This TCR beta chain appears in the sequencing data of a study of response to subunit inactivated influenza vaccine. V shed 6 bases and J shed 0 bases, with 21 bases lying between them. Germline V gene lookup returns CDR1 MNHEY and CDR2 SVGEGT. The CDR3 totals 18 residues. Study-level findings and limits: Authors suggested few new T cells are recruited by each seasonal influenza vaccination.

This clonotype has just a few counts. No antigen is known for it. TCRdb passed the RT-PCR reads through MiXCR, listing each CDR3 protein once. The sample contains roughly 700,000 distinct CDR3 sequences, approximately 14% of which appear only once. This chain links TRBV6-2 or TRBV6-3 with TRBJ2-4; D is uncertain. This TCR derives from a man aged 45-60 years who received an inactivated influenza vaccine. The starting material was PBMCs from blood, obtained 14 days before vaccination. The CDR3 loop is CASSSGRLGMLAKNIQYF. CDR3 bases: TGTGCCAGCAGCTCAGGCCGGCTAGGTATGCTAGCCAAAAACATTCAGTACTTC.